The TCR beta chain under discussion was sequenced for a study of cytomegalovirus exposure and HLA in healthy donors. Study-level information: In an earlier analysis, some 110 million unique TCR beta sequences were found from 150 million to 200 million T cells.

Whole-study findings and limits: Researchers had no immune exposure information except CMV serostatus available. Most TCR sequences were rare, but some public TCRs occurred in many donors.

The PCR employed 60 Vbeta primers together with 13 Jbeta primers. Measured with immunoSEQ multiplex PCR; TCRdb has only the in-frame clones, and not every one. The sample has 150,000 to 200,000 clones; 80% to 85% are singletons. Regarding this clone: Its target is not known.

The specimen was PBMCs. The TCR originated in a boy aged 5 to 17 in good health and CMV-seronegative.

The CDR3 region is CASSLGPYPLAGGGEQYF. The DNA of the CDR3 is TGTGCCAGCAGCTTGGGGCCATACCCGTTAGCGGGAGGAGGCGAGCAGTACTTC. The chain joins TRBV5-4 to TRBJ2-7; 10 bases are a match to TRBD2. Germline trimming cut 0 bases from V and 6 bases from J; bases unmatched to any gene: 15. Germline V gives CDR1 SGHNT, CDR2 YYREEE (reference sequence). This CDR3 region has 18 residues.